What follows are 21 T cell receptor beta chains derived from one specimen sequenced in a study of CD8 T cells in Susac syndrome. Reverse transcription used roughly 0.45 to 1 ug RNA and random hexamers. TCRdb ran MiXCR on the immunoSEQ multiplex PCR reads and lists one entry per CDR3 protein. The sample comprises tens of thousands of distinct CDR3 sequences, around nine tenths of which are singletons, and 0.2% rests with the top ten. The specimen was CD8+ T cells from PBMCs. The source is a human donor in good health.

The rearrangement links TRBV27 to TRBJ2-1; 8 positions agree with TRBD1. Germline V gives CDR1 MNHEY, CDR2 SMNVEV (reference sequence). The CDR3 is 14 residues long. Trimming removed 3 bases from V and 8 bases from J; junction bases left unmatched: 6. The chain's CDR3 is CASSLDRDLHEQFF. The CDR3 DNA sequence: TGTGCCAGCAGTTTGGACAGGGACCTTCATGAGCAGTTCTTC.

This chain connects TRBV7-9 to TRBJ2-5, with D possibly called TRBD1 or TRBD2 (6 bases each). In germline, CDR1 is SEHNR, CDR2 FQNEAQ (reference sequence). Trimming left V 1 base short and J 4 bases short, with 13 bases between. The CDR3 consists of 15 residues. This CDR3 reads CASSLELRGGETQYF. CDR3 coding DNA: TGTGCCAGCAGCTTAGAACTCAGGGGAGGAGAGACCCAGTACTTC.

V and J are TRBV7-9 and TRBJ2-3, with 9 bases identical to TRBD1. The CDR3 runs 17 residues. Unmatched junction bases numbered 9, after V lost 3 bases and J lost 2 bases. Looked up from germline, CDR1 is SEHNR and CDR2 is FQNEAQ (reference sequence). The CDR3: CASSFRDRVLPTDTQYF. In nucleotides, the CDR3 is TGTGCCAGCAGCTTCCGGGACAGGGTCCTCCCCACAGATACGCAGTATTTT.

The CDR3 region has the DNA TGTGCCAGCAGCACTTGGACAGGGAGTCGCGATGGCTACACCTTC. Its protein is CASSTWTGSRDGYTF. The chain uses TRBV9 and TRBJ1-2, with TRBD1 matching 8 bases. With 4 bases clipped from V and 6 bases from J, the junction kept 11 bases outside the gene matches. The CDR3 totals 15 residues. CDR1 SGDLS and CDR2 YYNGEE come from the germline V gene.

The genes are TRBV28 and TRBJ1-6; tentative D call: TRBD1 (6 bases). The CDR3 sequence is 22 residues long. From germline, CDR1 is MDHEN and CDR2 SYDVKM. Trimming removed 6 bases from V and 4 bases from J, with 34 bases in between. CDR3 sequence reads: CASSRIGGQVDFLPIYNSPLHF. For the CDR3, the DNA is TGTGCCAGCAGCAGAATAGGGGGTCAGGTAGACTTCCTTCCAATATATAATTCACCCCTCCACTTT.

This chain links TRBV5-1 with TRBJ2-5; 8 positions match TRBD1. This CDR3 spans 14 amino acids. The V segment lost 4 bases and the J segment 2 bases; nucleotides outside the gene matches: 4. Germline-derived CDR1 and CDR2 are SGHRS and YFSETQ. CDR3 nucleotide sequence: TGCGCCAGCAGCCCAGGGGGCAGACAAGAGACCCAGTACTTC. It specifies CASSPGGRQETQYF.

The chain uses TRBV4-1 and TRBJ2-5; TRBD1 aligns across 9 bases. The CDR3 spans 15 residues. The junction had 6 bases not matched to a gene; V was cut back by 2 bases and J by 5 bases. The V gene's germline CDR1 is MGHRA and CDR2 YSYEKL. The CDR3 DNA sequence: TGCGCCAGCAGCCAATCACAGGGGGCGGCGGAGACCCAGTACTTC. It yields the protein CASSQSQGAAETQYF.

V is TRBV7-2 and J is TRBJ1-3; TRBD1 matches 7 bases. V shed 5 bases and J 4 bases; nucleotides not matched to a gene: 8. The CDR3 loop spans 15 amino acids. Germline-derived CDR1 and CDR2 are SGHTA and FQGNSA. CDR3 nucleotide sequence: TGTGCCAGCAGCGCGACAGGGTTGTTAGGAAACACCATATATTTT. Amino acid sequence: CASSATGLLGNTIYF.

The chain recombines TRBV19 with TRBJ1-1; 7 bases map to TRBD1. CDR1 LNHDA and CDR2 SQIVND come from the germline V gene (reference sequence). This CDR3 has 15 amino acids. Trimming cost V 3 bases and J 2 bases; bases outside gene matches: 6. CDR3 region: CASSMNRGLNTEAFF. The CDR3 nucleotides are TGTGCCAGTAGTATGAACAGGGGCCTAAACACTGAAGCTTTCTTT. Complete variable domain (other parts from reference TRBV19 and TRBJ1-1): DGGITQSPKYLFRKEGQNVTLSCEQNLNHDAMYWYRQDPGQGLRLIYYSQIVNDFQKGDIAEGYSVSREKKESFPLTVTSAQKNPTAFYLCASSMNRGLNTEAFFGQGTRLTVV.

The rearrangement links TRBV12-3 or TRBV12-4 to TRBJ2-5; D ambiguous. V lost 3 bases, J lost 1 base, and 6 bases lay in between. The length of the CDR3 is 13 residues. CDR3 region: CASSFGFQETQYF. CDR3 coding DNA: TGTGCCAGCAGTTTCGGGTTCCAAGAGACCCAGTACTTC.

The chain links TRBV10-3 to TRBJ2-5; 8 bases line up with TRBD2. The V segment lost 7 bases and the J segment 3 bases; nucleotides outside the gene matches: 4. Germline-derived CDR1 and CDR2 are ENHRY and SYGVKD. The CDR3 has 13 residues. The chain's CDR3 is CAITTGLEETQYF. CDR3 DNA: TGTGCCATCACCACGGGACTAGAAGAGACCCAGTACTTC.

Here the CDR3 DNA reads TGTGCCATCAGTGAGTCTGTGGTGAACACCGGGGAGCTGTTTTTT. This translates into CAISESVVNTGELFF. This chain joins TRBV10-3 and TRBJ2-2; D gene unclear. This CDR3 has 15 residues. Germline values: CDR1 ENHRY, CDR2 SYGVKD. V shed 0 bases and J shed 1 base, with 6 bases lying between them.

The chain combines TRBV29-1 with TRBJ1-1; 8 bases agree with TRBD1. After removal of 6 bases from V and 7 bases from J, the junction contained 10 bases not matched to a gene. Germline V gene data show CDR1 as SQVTM and CDR2 as ANQGSEA. The CDR3 covers 13 residues. As DNA, the CDR3 is TGCAGCGTCCGGGCAGGAGGGACAGGTGAAGCTTTCTTT. The encoded protein is CSVRAGGTGEAFF.

The chain couples TRBV7-9 to TRBJ2-1; 7 bases align to TRBD1. Germline V gene lookup returns CDR1 SEHNR and CDR2 FQNEAQ (reference sequence). There are 14 residues in the CDR3. The J segment lost 5 bases and the V segment lost 4 bases, leaving 5 bases of the junction unmatched. The CDR3 is CASSSTGTDNEQFF. As DNA, the CDR3 is TGTGCCAGCAGCTCCACTGGGACAGACAATGAGCAGTTCTTC.

V is TRBV6-5 and J is TRBJ2-1, with 11 bases identical to TRBD2. This CDR3 comprises 16 residues. Unmatched junction bases numbered 12, after V lost 4 bases and J lost 10 bases. Germline V gene sequence: CDR1 MNHEY, CDR2 SVGAGI. This chain's CDR3 is CASSLTSGAVEGEQFF. The CDR3 DNA reads as TGTGCCAGCAGTTTGACTAGCGGGGCTGTCGAGGGGGAGCAGTTCTTC.

V and J are TRBV14 and TRBJ2-3; no clear D. Germline V gene sequence: CDR1 SGHDN, CDR2 FVKESK. CDR3 size: 13 residues. Trimming stripped 3 bases from V and 6 bases from J, with 10 bases between. CDR3 sequence: CASSHSWADTQYF. CDR3 nucleotide sequence: TGTGCCAGCAGCCACTCCTGGGCCGATACGCAGTATTTT.

The chain recombines TRBV13 with TRBJ2-7; TRBD1 agrees at 8 bases. CDR1 and CDR2 (germline): PRHDT, FYEKMQ (reference sequence). This CDR3 is 14 amino acids long. Trimming at V came to 6 bases and at J to 3 bases, leaving 7 bases not matched to a gene. The CDR3, as DNA: TGTGCCAGCAGTCTCACGGACAGGGACTACGAGCAGTACTTC. It encodes CASSLTDRDYEQYF.

This clonotype turned up a few times. V gene TRBV7-6 combines with J gene TRBJ2-3; no reliable D call. Trimming removed 1 base from V and 6 bases from J, with 8 bases in between. In germline, CDR1 is SGHVS, CDR2 FNYEAQ. The CDR3 spans 13 residues. The CDR3 sequence: CASSLVQADTQYF. In DNA, the CDR3 is TGTGCCAGCAGCTTAGTGCAAGCGGATACGCAGTATTTT.

This clonotype was seen a single time. The chain uses TRBV12-3 or TRBV12-4 and TRBJ1-1, with D unclear. The germline V and J ends were trimmed by 3 bases and 2 bases, with 7 bases remaining between them. The CDR3 sequence is 13 residues long. The CDR3 loop is CASSLSPNTEAFF. DNA of the CDR3: TGTGCCAGCAGTTTGTCCCCTAACACTGAAGCTTTCTTT.

V and J are TRBV5-1 and TRBJ2-7; D may be TRBD2 (6 bases). The CDR3 has 15 residues. Trimming shortened V by 0 bases and J by 3 bases, and 13 bases separated the two germline ends. CDR1 and CDR2 from the germline V gene are SGHRS and YFSETQ. The CDR3 reads CASSLGRGFDYEQYF. CDR3 sequence (DNA): TGCGCCAGCAGCTTGGGGAGGGGCTTCGACTACGAGCAGTACTTC.

The rearrangement uses TRBV11-2 and TRBJ1-3; D may be TRBD1 (6 bases). Germline lookup yields CDR1 SGHAT and CDR2 FQNNGV. The CDR3 spans 18 residues. The ends were cut back, 4 bases at V and 2 bases at J, with 21 bases in the middle. The CDR3 region is CASSSPKGGKGPGNTIYF. For the CDR3, the DNA is TGTGCCAGCAGCTCCCCCAAAGGGGGGAAAGGCCCTGGAAACACCATATATTTT.